This T cell receptor (beta chain) originates from a study of regulatory T cells in long-lasting Graves disease. Whole-study results and caveats: Newly diagnosed disease favored TRBV20-1 and TRBJ2-1 over persistent disease.

Libraries of TCR beta came from iRepertoire HTBI primers plus Arm-PCR of CDR3 regions. TCRdb re-called the multiplex PCR reads through MiXCR, storing one row per CDR3 protein. Of about 360,000 distinct CDR3 sequences listed, around 15% are singletons. On this clonotype itself: Its antigen is as yet unknown.

Time point described: newly diagnosed GD, antithyroid drugs for less than 3 months. PBMCs provided the RNA from which the TCR library was made. Germline V gene data show CDR1 as MNHEY and CDR2 as SMNVEV (reference sequence). J was trimmed by 8 bases and V by 5 bases; bases with no gene match: 9. The CDR3 covers 14 residues. Another study also made use of these data, one on T cells in Graves' hyperthyroidism and ophthalmopathy. That paper notes: Graves' hyperthyroidism showing no ophthalmopathy progression within 18 months was considered stable. Not enrolled were patients with uncontrolled infection, other autoimmune disease, pregnancy or lactation. Diagnoses were established using clinical symptoms, serum thyroxine and TRAb, thyroid ultrasound and orbital computed tomography.

The material sequenced was peripheral blood mononuclear cells (PBMCs), taken at new diagnosis, from a patient treated with antithyroid drugs. The receptor comes from a woman under 30 with Graves disease. This chain links TRBV27 with TRBJ1-2; 9 bases map to TRBD1. This CDR3 reads CASSGLTGGWGYTF. The CDR3 region has the DNA TGTGCCAGCAGTGGACTTACAGGGGGCTGGGGCTACACCTTC.